Listed below are T cell receptor beta chains from one sample, sequenced in a study of blood T cell repertoires in COVID-19. Libraries were prepared by immunoSEQ multiplex PCR; TCRdb keeps only in-frame clonotypes and omits some of them. The sample lists approximately 76,000 clones; under 95% were seen once. Sequencing was carried out using peripheral blood. The origin of the receptors is a human donor in a cohort sampled during active COVID-19. Each CDR3 is given with its conserved first and last residue. A D gene is named only where the DNA matches it firmly. Only part of the rows carry a size: once, few, many, or a class if the clone is expanded.

j_gene: TRBJ2-7; v_gene: TRBV21-1; d_gene: .; abundance: .; CDR3nt: TGTGCCAGCAGCAATGGACAGGGTCGGGAGACCTACGAGCAGTACTTC; CDR3aa: CASSNGQGRETYEQYF
j_gene: TRBJ1-1; v_gene: TRBV5-1; d_gene: .; abundance: .; CDR3nt: TGCGCCAGCAGCCCGGCGGGCAGGGGCGAGAATATCCCCTTAGACACTGAAGCTTTCTTT; CDR3aa: CASSPAGRGENIPLDTEAFF
j_gene: TRBJ2-7; v_gene: TRBV27; d_gene: TRBD1; abundance: .; CDR3nt: TGTGCCAGCAGTTTCCGACAGGGCTCCTACGAGCAGTACTTC; CDR3aa: CASSFRQGSYEQYF
j_gene: TRBJ2-7; v_gene: TRBV30; d_gene: TRBD2; abundance: once; CDR3nt: TGTGCCTCCCGCCTAGCGGGCGATGCCTACGAGCAGTACTTC; CDR3aa: CASRLAGDAYEQYF
j_gene: TRBJ1-1; v_gene: TRBV5-1; d_gene: .; abundance: .; CDR3nt: TGCGCCAGCAGCTTACTATCGGAGAACACTGAAGCTTTCTTT; CDR3aa: CASSLLSENTEAFF
j_gene: TRBJ1-5; v_gene: TRBV3-1/TRBV3-2; d_gene: .; abundance: .; CDR3nt: TGTGCCAGCAGCCCCTCGGGGGATGAGAAAAATCAGCCCCAGCATTTT; CDR3aa: CASSPSGDEKNQPQHF
j_gene: TRBJ1-2; v_gene: TRBV6-2/TRBV6-3; d_gene: .; abundance: once; CDR3nt: TGTGCCAGCAGTTACACAGAGCGCTACACCTTC; CDR3aa: CASSYTERYTF
j_gene: TRBJ2-7; v_gene: TRBV4-1; d_gene: TRBD2; abundance: .; CDR3nt: TGCGCCAGCAGCTCCGGGGGGGGGCTCGGGGCCGAGCAGTACTTC; CDR3aa: CASSSGGGLGAEQYF
j_gene: TRBJ2-7; v_gene: TRBV27; d_gene: .; abundance: .; CDR3nt: TGTGCCAGCAGAATGACGAACGGGTACGAGCAGTACTTC; CDR3aa: CASRMTNGYEQYF
j_gene: TRBJ1-3; v_gene: TRBV5-1; d_gene: .; abundance: .; CDR3nt: TGCGCCAGCAGTCCGGGGGATTCCTCTGGAAACACCATATATTTT; CDR3aa: CASSPGDSSGNTIYF
j_gene: TRBJ2-7; v_gene: TRBV27; d_gene: .; abundance: .; CDR3nt: TGTGCCAGCCTTGCGGGCAACGAGCAGTACTTC; CDR3aa: CASLAGNEQYF
j_gene: TRBJ2-7; v_gene: TRBV12-3/TRBV12-4; d_gene: .; abundance: .; CDR3nt: TGTGCCAGCAGTGGGGGACTCCCGGGGAAGTACTTC; CDR3aa: CASSGGLPGKYF
j_gene: TRBJ2-5; v_gene: TRBV30; d_gene: TRBD1; abundance: .; CDR3nt: TGTGCCTGGAGTGGAACAGGGGGACAAGAGACCCAGTACTTC; CDR3aa: CAWSGTGGQETQYF
j_gene: TRBJ1-2; v_gene: TRBV27; d_gene: .; abundance: once; CDR3nt: TGTGCCAGCAGTCTCAAAGCTATAAGGGGGATGGACTATGGCTACACCTTC; CDR3aa: CASSLKAIRGMDYGYTF
j_gene: TRBJ1-5; v_gene: TRBV28; d_gene: .; abundance: .; CDR3nt: TGTGCCAGCAGTTTCGGGGAAAGTCAGCCCCAGCATTTT; CDR3aa: CASSFGESQPQHF
j_gene: TRBJ1-2; v_gene: TRBV10-2; d_gene: .; abundance: once; CDR3nt: TGCGCCAGCAGCGGGGGTGTAGGGGCCCCATCTTATGGCTACACCTTC; CDR3aa: CASSGGVGAPSYGYTF
j_gene: TRBJ1-2; v_gene: TRBV5-6; d_gene: .; abundance: .; CDR3nt: TGTGCCAGCAGCCCCCCGGGTGGCTATGGCTACACCTTC; CDR3aa: CASSPPGGYGYTF
j_gene: TRBJ2-7; v_gene: TRBV11-2; d_gene: .; abundance: .; CDR3nt: TGTGCCAGCAGACACAGAGGGGGGGGGACAGGTTACTACGAGCAGTACTTC; CDR3aa: CASRHRGGGTGYYEQYF
j_gene: TRBJ1-1; v_gene: TRBV9; d_gene: .; abundance: .; CDR3nt: TGTGCCAGCAGCCCCGACGCGTCCGGGTTCCCATCCACTGAAGCTTTCTTT; CDR3aa: CASSPDASGFPSTEAFF
j_gene: TRBJ1-3; v_gene: TRBV5-6; d_gene: .; abundance: .; CDR3nt: TGTGCCAGCAGCTGGGGCCGCTCTGGAAACACCATATATTTT; CDR3aa: CASSWGRSGNTIYF
j_gene: TRBJ1-5; v_gene: TRBV18; d_gene: .; abundance: .; CDR3nt: TGTGCCAGCTCAGGGGCTAGCAATCAGCCCCAGCATTTT; CDR3aa: CASSGASNQPQHF
j_gene: TRBJ1-6; v_gene: TRBV27; d_gene: .; abundance: .; CDR3nt: TGTGCCAGCAAAGAGGCCCTCAATAATTCACCCCTCCACTTT; CDR3aa: CASKEALNNSPLHF
j_gene: TRBJ2-3; v_gene: TRBV23-1; d_gene: .; abundance: once; CDR3nt: TGCGCCAGCAGTCGAAAACTGACATCTAGCACAGATACGCAGTATTTT; CDR3aa: CASSRKLTSSTDTQYF
j_gene: TRBJ2-3; v_gene: TRBV5-6; d_gene: .; abundance: .; CDR3nt: TGTGCCAGCAGCGTTCCACCGGGGGGCACAGATACGCAGTATTTT; CDR3aa: CASSVPPGGTDTQYF
j_gene: TRBJ2-7; v_gene: TRBV7-2; d_gene: .; abundance: once; CDR3nt: TGTGCCAGCAGCTTAGGGCGCCAGGGGAGCTACGAGCAGTACTTC; CDR3aa: CASSLGRQGSYEQYF
j_gene: TRBJ2-7; v_gene: TRBV4-2; d_gene: .; abundance: .; CDR3nt: TGTGCCAGCAGCCAAGGGTCAACAGGCTCCTACGAGCAGTACTTC; CDR3aa: CASSQGSTGSYEQYF
j_gene: TRBJ2-7; v_gene: TRBV30; d_gene: .; abundance: .; CDR3nt: TGTGCCTGGAGTGTACGTGCGGGCTACGAGCAGTACTTC; CDR3aa: CAWSVRAGYEQYF
j_gene: TRBJ1-4; v_gene: TRBV7-9; d_gene: TRBD1; abundance: .; CDR3nt: TGTGCCAGCAGCCCAGCAGCCCCCGGTCCGGGACAGGCTGAAAAACTGTTTTTT; CDR3aa: CASSPAAPGPGQAEKLFF
j_gene: TRBJ1-4; v_gene: TRBV5-1; d_gene: TRBD1; abundance: .; CDR3nt: TGCGCCAGCAGCTTGGGACAGGGAAATGAAAAACTGTTTTTT; CDR3aa: CASSLGQGNEKLFF
j_gene: TRBJ1-5; v_gene: TRBV7-2; d_gene: .; abundance: .; CDR3nt: TGTGCCAGCAGCCCAACGGTCTCAGGGCAGCCCCAGCATTTT; CDR3aa: CASSPTVSGQPQHF
j_gene: TRBJ1-4; v_gene: TRBV2; d_gene: TRBD1; abundance: .; CDR3nt: TGTGCCAGCAGTTGGGTAGACTACAGGGGGGGGGATGAAAAACTGTTTTTT; CDR3aa: CASSWVDYRGGDEKLFF